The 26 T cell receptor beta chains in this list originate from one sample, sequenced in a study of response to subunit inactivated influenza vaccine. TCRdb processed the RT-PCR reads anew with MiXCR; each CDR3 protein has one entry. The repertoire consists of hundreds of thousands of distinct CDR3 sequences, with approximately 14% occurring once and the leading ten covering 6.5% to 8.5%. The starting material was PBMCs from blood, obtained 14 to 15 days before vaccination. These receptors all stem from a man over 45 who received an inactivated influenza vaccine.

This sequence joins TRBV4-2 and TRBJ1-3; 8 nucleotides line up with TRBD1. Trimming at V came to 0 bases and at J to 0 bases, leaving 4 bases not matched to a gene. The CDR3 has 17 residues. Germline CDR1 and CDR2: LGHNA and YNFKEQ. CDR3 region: CASSQEWGQASGNTIYF. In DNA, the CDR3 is TGTGCCAGCAGCCAAGAGTGGGGACAGGCCTCTGGAAACACCATATATTTT.

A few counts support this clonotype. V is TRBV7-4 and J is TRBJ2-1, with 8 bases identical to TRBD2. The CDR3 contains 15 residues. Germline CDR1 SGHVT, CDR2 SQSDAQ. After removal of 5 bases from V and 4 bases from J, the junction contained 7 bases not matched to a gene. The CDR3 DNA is TGTGCCAGCAGCCACGGACTAGCCACATACAATGAGCAGTTCTTC. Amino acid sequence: CASSHGLATYNEQFF.

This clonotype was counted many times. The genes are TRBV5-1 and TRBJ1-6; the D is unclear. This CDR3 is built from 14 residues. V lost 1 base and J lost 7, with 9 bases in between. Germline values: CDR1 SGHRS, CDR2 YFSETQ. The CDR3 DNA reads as TGCGCCAGCAGCTTGAGGACGAGGAATTCACCCCTCCACTTT. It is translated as CASSLRTRNSPLHF.

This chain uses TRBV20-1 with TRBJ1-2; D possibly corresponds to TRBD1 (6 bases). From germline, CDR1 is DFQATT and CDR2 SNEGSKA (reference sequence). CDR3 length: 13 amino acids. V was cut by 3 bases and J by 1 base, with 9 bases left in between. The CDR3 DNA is TGCAGTGCTAGGGACAGACTTAACTATGGCTACACCTTC. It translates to CSARDRLNYGYTF.

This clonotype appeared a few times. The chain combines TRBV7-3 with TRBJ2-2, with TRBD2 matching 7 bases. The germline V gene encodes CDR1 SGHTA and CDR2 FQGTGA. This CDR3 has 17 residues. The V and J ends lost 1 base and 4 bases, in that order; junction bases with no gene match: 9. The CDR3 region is CASSLIPGLAATGELFF. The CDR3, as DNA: TGTGCCAGCAGCTTAATTCCGGGCCTAGCGGCCACCGGGGAGCTGTTTTTT.

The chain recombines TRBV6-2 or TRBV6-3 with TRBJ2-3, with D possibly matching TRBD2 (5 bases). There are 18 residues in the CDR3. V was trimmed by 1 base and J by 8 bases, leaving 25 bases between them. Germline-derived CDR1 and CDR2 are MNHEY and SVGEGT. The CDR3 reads CASSYFLGEAARTGTQYF. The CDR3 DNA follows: TGTGCCAGCAGTTACTTCCTCGGGGAAGCGGCAAGGACTGGTACGCAGTATTTT.

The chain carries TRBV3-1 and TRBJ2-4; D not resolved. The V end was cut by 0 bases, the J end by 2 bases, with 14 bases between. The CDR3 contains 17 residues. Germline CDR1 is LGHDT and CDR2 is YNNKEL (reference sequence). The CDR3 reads CASSQERLVSSKNIQYF. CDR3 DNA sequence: TGTGCCAGCAGCCAAGAGCGGCTAGTTTCATCCAAAAACATTCAGTACTTC.

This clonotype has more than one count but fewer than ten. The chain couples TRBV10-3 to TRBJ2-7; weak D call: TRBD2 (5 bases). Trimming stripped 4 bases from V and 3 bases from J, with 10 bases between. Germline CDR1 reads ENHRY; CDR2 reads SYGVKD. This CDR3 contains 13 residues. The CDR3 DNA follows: TGTGCCATCAGTGTAGAGGGAGTCTACGAGCAGTACTTC. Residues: CAISVEGVYEQYF.

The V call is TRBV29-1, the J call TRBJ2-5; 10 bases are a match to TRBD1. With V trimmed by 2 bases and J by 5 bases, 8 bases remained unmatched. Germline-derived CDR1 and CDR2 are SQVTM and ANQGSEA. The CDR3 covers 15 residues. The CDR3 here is CSVELRGQGPETQYF. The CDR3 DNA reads TGCAGCGTTGAATTGCGGGGACAGGGGCCGGAGACCCAGTACTTC.

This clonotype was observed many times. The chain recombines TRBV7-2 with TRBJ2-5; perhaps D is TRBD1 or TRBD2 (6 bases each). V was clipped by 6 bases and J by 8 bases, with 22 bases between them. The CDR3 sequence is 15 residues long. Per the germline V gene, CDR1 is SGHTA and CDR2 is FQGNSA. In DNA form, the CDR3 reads TGTGCCAGCAGTTACAGGGCCCCCAGGGAGGTAACCCAGTACTTC. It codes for CASSYRAPREVTQYF.

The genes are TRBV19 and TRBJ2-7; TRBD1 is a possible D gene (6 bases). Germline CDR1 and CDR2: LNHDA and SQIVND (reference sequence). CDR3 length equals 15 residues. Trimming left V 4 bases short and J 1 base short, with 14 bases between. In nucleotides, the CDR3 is TGTGCCAGTAGTAACCGCATACAGGGTTCCTACGAGCAGTACTTC. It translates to CASSNRIQGSYEQYF.

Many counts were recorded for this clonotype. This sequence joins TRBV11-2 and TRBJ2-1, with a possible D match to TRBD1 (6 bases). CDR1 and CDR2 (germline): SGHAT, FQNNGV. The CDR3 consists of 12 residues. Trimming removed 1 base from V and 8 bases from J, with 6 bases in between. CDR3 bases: TGTGCCAGCAGCTTAGCAGGGGATGAGCAGTTCTTC. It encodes CASSLAGDEQFF.

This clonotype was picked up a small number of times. The CDR3 DNA reads as TGCGCCAGCAGTCGGGGGGCGCTTCGTGATGAAGCTTTCTTT. Residues: CASSRGALRDEAFF. This sequence joins TRBV5-1 and TRBJ1-1, with D perhaps matching TRBD1 (6 bases). Trimming took 5 bases from V and 7 from J, leaving 18 bases between them. From germline, CDR1 is SGHRS and CDR2 YFSETQ. The CDR3 is 14 amino acids.

The CDR3 DNA sequence: TGTGCCAGCAGCGCAAGTACAACTAGCTCCTACGAGCAGTACTTC. This gives the protein CASSASTTSSYEQYF. The chain uses TRBV7-2 and TRBJ2-7, with D possibly matching TRBD2 (5 bases). Germline CDR1 SGHTA, CDR2 FQGNSA. CDR3 size: 15 residues. The V gene lost 5 bases and the J gene lost 0 bases, with 14 bases spanning the gap.

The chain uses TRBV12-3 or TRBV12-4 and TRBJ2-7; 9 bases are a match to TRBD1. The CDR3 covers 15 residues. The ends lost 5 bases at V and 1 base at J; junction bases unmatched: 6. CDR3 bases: TGTGCCAGCAGTCCGGACAGGGGCTTTTCCTACGAGCAGTACTTC. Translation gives CASSPDRGFSYEQYF.

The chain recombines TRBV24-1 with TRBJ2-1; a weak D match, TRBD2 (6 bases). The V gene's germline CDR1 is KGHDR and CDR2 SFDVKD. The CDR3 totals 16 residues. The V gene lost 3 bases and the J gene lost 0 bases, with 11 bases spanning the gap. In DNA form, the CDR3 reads TGTGCCACCAGTGATACCGCGGGAAGCTCCTACAATGAGCAGTTCTTC. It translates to CATSDTAGSSYNEQFF.

This CDR3 reads CSATSQVNYQETQYF. The CDR3 region has the DNA TGCAGTGCTACCTCACAAGTCAACTACCAAGAGACCCAGTACTTC. This chain links TRBV20-1 with TRBJ2-5; unclear D gene. Germline V gene data show CDR1 as DFQATT and CDR2 as SNEGSKA (reference sequence). The CDR3 has 15 residues. Trimming took off 4 bases at V and 0 bases at J, with 15 bases between the two ends.

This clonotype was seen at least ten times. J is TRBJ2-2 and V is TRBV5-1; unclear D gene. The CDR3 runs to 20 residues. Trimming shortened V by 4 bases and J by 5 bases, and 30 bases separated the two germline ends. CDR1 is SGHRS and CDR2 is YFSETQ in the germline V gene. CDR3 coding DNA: TGCGCCAGCAGCCCCCCCCCGAAGGGAAGTTCACCTAAGACAACCGGGGAGCTGTTTTTT. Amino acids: CASSPPPKGSSPKTTGELFF.

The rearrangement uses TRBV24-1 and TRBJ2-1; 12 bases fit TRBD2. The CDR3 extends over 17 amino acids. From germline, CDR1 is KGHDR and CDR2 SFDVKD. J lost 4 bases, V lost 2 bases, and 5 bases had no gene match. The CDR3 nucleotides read TGTGCCACCAGTGATTCCCGACTAGCGGGGGAGTACAATGAGCAGTTCTTC. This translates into CATSDSRLAGEYNEQFF.

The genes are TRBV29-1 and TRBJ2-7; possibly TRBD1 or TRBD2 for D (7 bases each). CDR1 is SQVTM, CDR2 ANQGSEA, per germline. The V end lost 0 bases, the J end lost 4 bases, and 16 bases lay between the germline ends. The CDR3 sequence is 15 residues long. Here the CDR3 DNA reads TGCAGCGTTGAAGATAGACAGGGAGGGGGTTACGAGCAGTACTTC. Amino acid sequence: CSVEDRQGGGYEQYF.

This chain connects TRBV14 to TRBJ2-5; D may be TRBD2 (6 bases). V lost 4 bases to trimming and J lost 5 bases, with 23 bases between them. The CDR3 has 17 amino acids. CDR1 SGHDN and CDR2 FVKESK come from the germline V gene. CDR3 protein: CASSPRRGGRDEETQYF. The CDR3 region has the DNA TGTGCCAGCAGCCCCAGGAGGGGAGGCAGGGATGAGGAGACCCAGTACTTC.

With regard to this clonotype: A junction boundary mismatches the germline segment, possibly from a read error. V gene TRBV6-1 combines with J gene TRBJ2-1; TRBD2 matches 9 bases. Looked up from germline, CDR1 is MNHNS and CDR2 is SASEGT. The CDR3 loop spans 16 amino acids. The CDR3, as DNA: TGTGCCAGCACCCCAGCGGGAGGACGCTCCTACAATGTGCAGTTCTTC. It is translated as CASTPAGGRSYNVQFF.

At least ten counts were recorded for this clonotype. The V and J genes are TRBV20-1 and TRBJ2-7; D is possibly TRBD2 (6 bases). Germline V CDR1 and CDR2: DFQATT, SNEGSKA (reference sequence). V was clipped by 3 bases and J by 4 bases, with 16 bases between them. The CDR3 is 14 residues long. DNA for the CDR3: TGCAGTGCTAGGGACCGGAGGGGAGGATACGAGCAGTACTTC. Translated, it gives CSARDRRGGYEQYF.

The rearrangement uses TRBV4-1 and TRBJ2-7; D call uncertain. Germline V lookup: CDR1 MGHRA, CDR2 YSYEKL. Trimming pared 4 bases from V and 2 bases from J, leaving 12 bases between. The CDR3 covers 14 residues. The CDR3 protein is CASSRYMFAYEQYF. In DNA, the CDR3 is TGCGCCAGCAGCCGATACATGTTCGCCTACGAGCAGTACTTC.

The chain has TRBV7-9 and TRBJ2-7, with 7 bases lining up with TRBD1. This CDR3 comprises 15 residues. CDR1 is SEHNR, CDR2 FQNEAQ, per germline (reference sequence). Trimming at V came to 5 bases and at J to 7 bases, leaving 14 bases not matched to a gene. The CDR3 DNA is TGTGCCAGCAGCCCAAACAGGGGACCCGTCCTGGAGCAGTACTTC. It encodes CASSPNRGPVLEQYF. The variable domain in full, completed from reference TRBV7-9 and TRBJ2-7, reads DTGVSQNPRHKITKRGQNVTFRCDPISEHNRLYWYRQTLGQGPEFLTYFQNEAQLEKSRLLSDRFSAERPKGSFSTLEIQRTEQGDSAMYLCASSPNRGPVLEQYFGPGTRLTVT.

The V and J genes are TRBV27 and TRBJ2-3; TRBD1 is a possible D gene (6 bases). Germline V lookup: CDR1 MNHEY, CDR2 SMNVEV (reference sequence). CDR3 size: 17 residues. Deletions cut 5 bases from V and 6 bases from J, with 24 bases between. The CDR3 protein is CASSRGMGDALEDTQYF. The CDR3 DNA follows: TGTGCCAGCAGTAGGGGGATGGGGGACGCCCTAGAGGATACGCAGTATTTT.